A single sample is the source of the 31 T cell receptor beta chains below, sequenced in a study of glioma-infiltrating T cells after dendritic cell vaccination. Using immunoSEQ multiplex PCR, the repertoire was profiled, and TCRdb retains in-frame clones only, with some absent. The sample includes 20,000 to 25,000 clones, approximately 79% of them seen just once. This material consisted of blood, taken before dendritic cell vaccination. All receptors derive from a human donor with glioblastoma.

This clone was seen only a few times. The CDR3 sequence: CASSQGSGRTQETQYF. CDR3 bases: TGCGCCAGCAGCCAGGGATCGGGGAGAACTCAAGAGACCCAGTACTTC. The rearrangement links TRBV4-1 to TRBJ2-5; D is perhaps TRBD2 (5 bases). The CDR3 is 16 residues long. Germline lookup yields CDR1 MGHRA and CDR2 YSYEKL. V was trimmed by 3 bases and J by 2 bases, leaving 16 bases between them.

This clone has only a few counts. This chain uses TRBV5-6 with TRBJ1-5; no definite D call. Germline-derived CDR1 and CDR2 are SGHDT and YYEEEE. CDR3 length equals 12 residues. V was cut by 4 bases and J by 7 bases, with 9 bases left in between. The CDR3 spells CASSRWRQPQHF. CDR3 DNA sequence: TGTGCCAGCAGCCGGTGGAGGCAGCCCCAGCATTTT.

The V gene is TRBV30, the J gene TRBJ2-7; D is unclear. Per the germline V gene, CDR1 is GTSNPN and CDR2 is SVGIG (reference sequence). With 1 base removed from V and 2 bases from J, the gap between germline ends came to 12 bases. The CDR3 is 14 amino acids. The CDR3: CAWSAWARTYEQYF. The CDR3 region has the DNA TGTGCCTGGAGTGCGTGGGCTCGGACCTACGAGCAGTACTTC.

V and J are TRBV7-9 and TRBJ2-7; possible D gene TRBD1, 6 bases. The V gene's germline CDR1 is SEHNR and CDR2 FQNEAQ (reference sequence). The CDR3 is 14 amino acids. The V end was cut by 7 bases, the J end by 2 bases, with 15 bases between. The CDR3 DNA sequence: TGTGCCAGCAACATCCGGGACACACCCTACGAGCAGTACTTC. It is translated as CASNIRDTPYEQYF.

This sequence joins TRBV5-1 and TRBJ2-1; the match to TRBD1 covers 10 bases. CDR1 is SGHRS, CDR2 YFSETQ, per germline. Trimming took 2 bases from V and 12 from J; bases not matched to a gene: 14. This CDR3 contains 16 residues. The chain's CDR3 is CASSFPTGGAGEGQFF. The CDR3, as DNA: TGCGCCAGCAGCTTTCCGACAGGGGGCGCGGGAGAGGGGCAGTTCTTC.

This clone came up a few times. The chain uses TRBV5-5 and TRBJ1-1; D is perhaps TRBD1 (5 bases). Germline V gene sequence: CDR1 SGHKS, CDR2 YYEKEE (reference sequence). Trimming removed 1 base at V and 0 bases at J, with 10 bases between. CDR3 size: 15 residues. The CDR3 coding sequence is TGTGCCAGCAGCTTGTTTGCAGGGATGAACACTGAAGCTTTCTTT. It encodes CASSLFAGMNTEAFF. The full variable domain, rest sourced from reference TRBV5-5 and TRBJ1-1, is DAGVTQSPTHLIKTRGQQVTLRCSPISGHKSVSWYQQVLGQGPQFIFQYYEKEERGRGNFPDRFSARQFPNYSSELNVNALLLGDSALYLCASSLFAGMNTEAFFGQGTRLTVV.

This clone was observed a single time. V and J are TRBV5-6 and TRBJ2-7, with TRBD1 matching over 8 bases. V shed 4 bases and J 3 bases; nucleotides not matched to a gene: 9. CDR1 is SGHDT, CDR2 YYEEEE, per germline. The CDR3 totals 15 residues. The CDR3 DNA reads as TGTGCCAGCAGCCCCGGAGGACAGGGATTCTACGAGCAGTACTTC. As protein: CASSPGGQGFYEQYF.

This clone was found a few times. The chain couples TRBV7-2 to TRBJ1-4; TRBD1 might be the D (6 bases). V was trimmed by 6 bases and J by 6 bases, leaving 17 bases between them. This CDR3 contains 15 residues. Looked up from germline, CDR1 is SGHTA and CDR2 is FQGNSA. The CDR3 spells CASSGQGRADEKLFF. As DNA, the CDR3 is TGTGCCAGCAGTGGCCAGGGGCGAGCTGATGAAAAACTGTTTTTT.

The rearrangement uses TRBV28 and TRBJ2-5, with 12 bases aligning to TRBD2. From germline, CDR1 is MDHEN and CDR2 SYDVKM. The CDR3 consists of 15 residues. Losses at the gene ends were 5 bases for V and 9 bases for J; bases not matched to a gene: 10. The chain's CDR3 is CASSPQELAGGPQYF. The CDR3, as DNA: TGTGCCAGCAGTCCCCAAGAGCTAGCGGGAGGGCCCCAGTACTTC.

The rearrangement uses TRBV7-8 and TRBJ1-3, with D maybe TRBD1 (5 bases). The V gene lost 5 bases and the J gene lost 0 bases, with 11 bases spanning the gap. Germline V gene lookup returns CDR1 SGHVS and CDR2 FQNEAQ. This CDR3 has 15 residues. CDR3 protein: CASSPGGGSGNTIYF. The CDR3 DNA reads TGTGCCAGCAGCCCAGGCGGGGGCTCTGGAAACACCATATATTTT.

V and J are TRBV25-1 and TRBJ2-1; D possibly corresponds to TRBD2 (5 bases). V was pared by 4 bases and J by 1 base, with 8 bases between. This CDR3 spans 14 amino acids. Germline loops: CDR1 MGHDK, CDR2 SYGVNS. CDR3 in DNA: TGTGCCAGCAGTGCTGCGGGTTCCTACAATGAGCAGTTCTTC. It specifies CASSAAGSYNEQFF. Looking up the rest from reference TRBV25-1 and TRBJ2-1 gives the full variable domain: EADIYQTPRYLVIGTGKKITLECSQTMGHDKMYWYQQDPGMELHLIHYSYGVNSTEKGDLSSESTVSRIRTEHFPLTLESARPSHTSQYLCASSAAGSYNEQFFGPGTRLTVL.

V is TRBV14 and J is TRBJ2-1; TRBD2 aligns across 7 bases. Germline CDR1 and CDR2: SGHDN and FVKESK. This CDR3 comprises 16 residues. V lost 1 base, J lost 4 bases, and 7 bases stayed unmatched. CDR3 bases: TGTGCCAGCAGCCAAGTGGCGGGAGCGAGGTACAATGAGCAGTTCTTC. Its protein is CASSQVAGARYNEQFF.

The chain uses TRBV15 and TRBJ2-5; TRBD2 matches at 8 bases. Germline loops: CDR1 LNHNV, CDR2 YYDKDF (reference sequence). The CDR3 loop spans 15 amino acids. V shed 2 bases and J 1 base; nucleotides not matched to a gene: 3. The CDR3 DNA is TGTGCCACCAGCAGACTAGCGGGCCCCCAAGAGACCCAGTACTTC. Encoded protein: CATSRLAGPQETQYF.

This rearrangement joins TRBV7-9 to TRBJ1-1, with D hard to call. The ends were cut back, 2 bases at V and 5 bases at J, with 12 bases in the middle. Germline CDR1 is SEHNR and CDR2 is FQNEAQ (reference sequence). The CDR3 runs 14 residues. The CDR3 region is CASSLMGSGTEAFF. CDR3 DNA: TGTGCCAGCAGCTTAATGGGGAGCGGGACTGAAGCTTTCTTT.

The chain joins TRBV4-3 to TRBJ1-1, with D perhaps TRBD1 (6 bases). This CDR3 has 13 residues. Trimming shortened V by 5 bases and J by 1 base, and 8 bases separated the two germline ends. Germline CDR1 and CDR2: LGHNA and YSLEER. The CDR3 DNA reads as TGCGCCAGCAGCAAGACAGGGAACACTGAAGCTTTCTTT. It is translated as CASSKTGNTEAFF.

CDR3 coding DNA: TGTGCCAGCGGAACCCGCGGGGGGAACACTGAAGCTTTCTTT. Translated, it gives CASGTRGGNTEAFF. V and J are TRBV7-9 and TRBJ1-1; a weak D match, TRBD1 (5 bases). V was cut by 8 bases and J by 1 base, with 14 bases left in between. The germline V gene encodes CDR1 SEHNR and CDR2 FQNEAQ (reference sequence). The CDR3 spans 14 residues.

The CDR3 reads CASSSGTGGGYQETQYF. Here the CDR3 DNA reads TGCGCCAGCAGCTCGGGAACAGGGGGAGGGTACCAAGAGACCCAGTACTTC. This chain joins TRBV5-1 and TRBJ2-5; D possibly corresponds to TRBD1 (8 bases). Trimming stripped 3 bases from V and 0 bases from J, with 18 bases between. Germline-derived CDR1 and CDR2 are SGHRS and YFSETQ. This CDR3 contains 17 residues.

The chain carries TRBV7-2 and TRBJ2-5; maybe TRBD2 (5 bases). Trimming took 1 base from V and 3 from J, leaving 9 bases between them. Germline V gene sequence: CDR1 SGHTA, CDR2 FQGNSA. The CDR3 loop spans 14 amino acids. This CDR3 is CASSLGGREETQYF. CDR3 nucleotide sequence: TGTGCCAGCAGCTTAGGAGGGCGGGAAGAGACCCAGTACTTC. Full variable domain (outside the CDR3, taken from reference TRBV7-2 and TRBJ2-5): GAGVSQSPSNKVTEKGKDVELRCDPISGHTALYWYRQSLGQGLEFLIYFQGNSAPDKSGLPSDRFSAERTGGSVSTLTIQRTQQEDSAVYLCASSLGGREETQYFGPGTRLLVL.

This clone has a handful of counts. The chain has TRBV7-9 and TRBJ2-7, with D possibly TRBD2 on 6 matching bases. The CDR3 totals 15 residues. Trimming removed 5 bases at V and 2 bases at J, with 16 bases between. Germline CDR1 is SEHNR and CDR2 is FQNEAQ (reference sequence). CDR3 protein: CASSGRDFGTYEQYF. The CDR3 DNA follows: TGTGCCAGCAGCGGCCGGGACTTTGGAACCTACGAGCAGTACTTC.

The V and J genes are TRBV15 and TRBJ2-3; 12 bases are a match to TRBD2. From germline, CDR1 is LNHNV and CDR2 YYDKDF (reference sequence). V was pared by 5 bases and J by 1 base, with 7 bases of the junction left unmatched. This CDR3 region has 17 residues. This CDR3 reads CATSGGLAGWGTDTQYF. In DNA, the CDR3 is TGTGCCACCAGCGGAGGACTAGCGGGATGGGGCACAGATACGCAGTATTTT.

This clone turned up a few times. The chain recombines TRBV5-8 with TRBJ1-1; maybe TRBD1 (5 bases). Per germline, CDR1 SGHTS and CDR2 YDEGEE. The V end was cut by 4 bases, the J end by 4 bases, with 17 bases between. The CDR3 is 15 amino acids. The CDR3 is CASSGVRGWITEAFF. The CDR3 DNA is TGTGCCAGCAGCGGTGTGCGGGGGTGGATCACTGAAGCTTTCTTT. Complete variable domain (other parts from reference TRBV5-8 and TRBJ1-1): EAGVTQSPTHLIKTRGQQATLRCSPISGHTSVYWYQQALGLGLQFLLWYDEGEERNRGNFPPRFSGRQFPNYSSELNVNALELEDSALYLCASSGVRGWITEAFFGQGTRLTVV.

The genes are TRBV7-2 and TRBJ2-7; 7 positions match TRBD2. V lost 5 bases, J lost 3 bases, and 10 bases stayed unmatched. Germline-derived CDR1 and CDR2 are SGHTA and FQGNSA. This CDR3 contains 15 residues. The CDR3 region is CASSPSTIAGYEQYF. The CDR3 DNA follows: TGTGCCAGCAGCCCAAGTACTATAGCGGGCTACGAGCAGTACTTC. The full variable domain, with the rest looked up from reference TRBV7-2 and TRBJ2-7, is GAGVSQSPSNKVTEKGKDVELRCDPISGHTALYWYRQSLGQGLEFLIYFQGNSAPDKSGLPSDRFSAERTGGSVSTLTIQRTQQEDSAVYLCASSPSTIAGYEQYFGPGTRLTVT.

This chain joins TRBV4-3 and TRBJ2-2; 9 bases are a match to TRBD1. Looked up from germline, CDR1 is LGHNA and CDR2 is YSLEER. J gave up 6 bases and V 3 bases, and 5 bases lay outside the gene matches. The CDR3 length is 15 residues. CDR3 sequence: CASSHRTGEPGELFF. DNA of the CDR3: TGCGCCAGCAGCCACCGGACAGGGGAGCCCGGGGAGCTGTTTTTT.

The chain couples TRBV7-8 to TRBJ1-1, with 7 bases that match TRBD1. The CDR3 has 15 residues. V shed 5 bases and J 1 base; nucleotides not matched to a gene: 7. Germline CDR1 is SGHVS and CDR2 is FQNEAQ. The CDR3 loop is CASSPIGGKNTEAFF. The CDR3 DNA reads TGTGCCAGCAGCCCGATAGGGGGCAAGAACACTGAAGCTTTCTTT.

The count of this clone is one. V and J are TRBV11-2 and TRBJ2-5; 8 nucleotides match TRBD1. The CDR3 length is 14 residues. After removal of 0 bases from V and 9 bases from J, the junction contained 6 bases not matched to a gene. Germline lookup yields CDR1 SGHAT and CDR2 FQNNGV. In nucleotides, the CDR3 is TGTGCCAGCAGCTTAGATGGAACAGGGGGTGCCCAGTACTTC. Translation: CASSLDGTGGAQYF.

The chain joins TRBV6-5 to TRBJ1-2; 8 bases align to TRBD1. The V gene's germline CDR1 is MNHEY and CDR2 SVGAGI. V was pared by 6 bases and J by 7 bases, with 7 bases of the junction left unmatched. The CDR3 has 13 residues. The CDR3 DNA sequence: TGTGCCAGCAGGCAAGGGACAGGCAGTGGCTACACCTTC. Its translation: CASRQGTGSGYTF.

The V gene is TRBV29-1, the J gene TRBJ1-1; tentative D call: TRBD1 (5 bases). V lost 5 bases to trimming and J lost 1 base, with 11 bases between them. In germline, CDR1 is SQVTM, CDR2 ANQGSEA. This CDR3 contains 13 residues. The CDR3 loop is CSVLEGSNTEAFF. As DNA, the CDR3 is TGCAGCGTTCTGGAGGGGTCGAACACTGAAGCTTTCTTT. Filled out from reference TRBV29-1 and TRBJ1-1, the complete variable domain reads SAVISQKPSRDICQRGTSLTIQCQVDSQVTMMFWYRQQPGQSLTLIATANQGSEATYESGFVIDKFPISRPNLTFSTLTVSNMSPEDSSIYLCSVLEGSNTEAFFGQGTRLTVV.

The rearrangement links TRBV4-1 to TRBJ2-2; 10 bases are shared with TRBD1. CDR3 size: 16 residues. Germline values: CDR1 MGHRA, CDR2 YSYEKL. J lost 4 bases, V lost 3 bases, and 5 bases had no gene match. As DNA, the CDR3 is TGCGCCAGCAGCCACTCCCGGACAGGGGGCACCGGGGAGCTGTTTTTT. As protein: CASSHSRTGGTGELFF.

This sequence joins TRBV12-5 and TRBJ2-1, with a tentative D call TRBD2 (6 bases). Trimming removed 0 bases at V and 6 bases at J, with 12 bases between. Germline V CDR1 and CDR2: LGHNT, FRNRAP. The length of the CDR3 is 15 residues. CDR3 sequence reads: CASGLVLSGGNEQFF. The DNA for the CDR3 is TGTGCTAGTGGTTTGGTACTGTCCGGGGGCAATGAGCAGTTCTTC.

This clone was seen a few times. V gene TRBV27 combines with J gene TRBJ2-2; 9 bases are shared with TRBD2. The CDR3 spans 15 residues. V gave up 3 bases and J gave up 7 bases; unmatched junction bases: 6. Germline CDR1 is MNHEY and CDR2 is SMNVEV (reference sequence). The CDR3 coding sequence is TGTGCCAGCAGTTTCTTAGCGGGAGTTAACGGGGAGCTGTTTTTT. Translation gives CASSFLAGVNGELFF.

This clone was counted between two and nine times. V and J are TRBV27 and TRBJ2-7; D remains ambiguous. The CDR3 sequence is 13 residues long. CDR1 is MNHEY, CDR2 SMNVEV, per germline (reference sequence). Trimming stripped 6 bases from V and 5 bases from J, with 14 bases between. This chain's CDR3 is CASSRLTPHEQYF. The DNA of the CDR3 is TGTGCCAGCAGCCGTCTAACCCCCCACGAGCAGTACTTC.